This TCR beta chain was recorded in a study of CD4 T cells in relation to SARS-CoV-2 and coronaviruses. Overall study context: Shared crossreactive spike epitopes were mapped to their HLA restriction.

As regards this clone: Its target is unknown.

Sequencing used immunoSEQ multiplex PCR; TCRdb keeps in-frame clones, though not all of them. The repertoire holds about 22,000 clones, over 75% seen once, with about 17% in the top ten. V was cut by 2 bases and J by 2 bases, with 23 bases left in between. CDR3 length: 19 residues. The germline V gene encodes CDR1 LGHNT and CDR2 FRNRAP. Broader study findings: Crossreactive clones expanded significantly less to SARS-CoV-2 than monoreactive clones.

Before the COVID-19 pandemic, during about 2010-2019, CD4+ T cells were taken from unexposed donors. CD4+ T cells were isolated from the cells after 10 days of culture. Source material: CD4+ T cells from PBMCs, cultured in vitro. The sequence was obtained from a human donor in good health. The chain couples TRBV12-5 to TRBJ2-3; D may match TRBD1 or TRBD2 (5 bases each). The CDR3 spells CASGLILGIGEGYTDTQYF. The CDR3 bases are TGTGCTAGTGGTTTGATACTCGGGATAGGGGAAGGTTACACAGATACGCAGTATTTT.